The clone carrying this T cell receptor (beta chain) was seen repeatedly, ten times or more. Ophthalmopathy absent within 18 months of follow-up marked hyperthyroidism as stable. Using RNA transcripts, the TCR beta CDR3 regions were amplified. Second-round multiplex PCR came after a first-round RT-PCR that employed HTBI primers. TCRdb used MiXCR to reprocess the multiplex PCR reads, holding one entry per CDR3 protein. The table includes fewer than 650,000 distinct CDR3 sequences, about 24% detected once. The CDR3 consists of 16 residues. Per the germline V gene, CDR1 is MNHEY and CDR2 is SMNVEV (reference sequence). V lost 0 bases and J lost 4, with 16 bases in between. This entry comes from a study of Graves' ophthalmopathy and Graves' hyperthyroidism.

Sequencing used peripheral blood. This clonotype was sampled from a woman in her late teens or twenties with stable Graves' hyperthyroidism. Some clones in this sample may be carry-over from other donors' samples. V gene TRBV27 combines with J gene TRBJ2-7; D is possibly TRBD2 (6 bases). DNA of the CDR3: TGTGCCAGCAGTTTATCTCCCGGGAGAAGTTCATACGAGCAGTACTTC. This encodes CASSLSPGRSSYEQYF.